The sequence of this TCR beta chain was determined in a study of shared clonotypes between healthy human individuals. The protocol was immunoSEQ multiplex PCR, while the TCRdb copy is restricted to in-frame clones and leaves out a portion. Found here are approximately 500,000 clones, roughly 80% of them singletons; the top ten hold about 11%. This CDR3 region has 14 residues. Germline CDR1 MGHDK, CDR2 SYGVNS. Between the trimmed V and J ends, which lost 9 bases and 2 bases, there was a span of 17 bases. This clonotype originated in a woman in her forties in good health. Some clones in this sample may be carry-over from other donors' samples. The J gene is TRBJ2-7, the V gene TRBV25-1; D assignment may be TRBD1 or TRBD2 (5 bases each). The sample taken for sequencing was PBMCs. The CDR3 DNA follows: TGTGCCAGAATAAAACCGGGACCCACCTACGAGCAGTACTTC. Translating gives CARIKPGPTYEQYF.